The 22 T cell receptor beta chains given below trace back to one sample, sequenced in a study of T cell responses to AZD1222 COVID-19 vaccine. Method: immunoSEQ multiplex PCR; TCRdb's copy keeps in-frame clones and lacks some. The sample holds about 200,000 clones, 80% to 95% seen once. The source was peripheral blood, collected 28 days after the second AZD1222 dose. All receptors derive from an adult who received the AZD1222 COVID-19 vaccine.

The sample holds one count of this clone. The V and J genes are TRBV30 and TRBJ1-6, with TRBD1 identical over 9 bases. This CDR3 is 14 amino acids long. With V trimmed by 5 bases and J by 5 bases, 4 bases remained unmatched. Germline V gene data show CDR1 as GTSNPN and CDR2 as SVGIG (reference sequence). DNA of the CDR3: TGTGCCTGGGGGACAGGGACACATAATTCACCCCTCCACTTT. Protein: CAWGTGTHNSPLHF.

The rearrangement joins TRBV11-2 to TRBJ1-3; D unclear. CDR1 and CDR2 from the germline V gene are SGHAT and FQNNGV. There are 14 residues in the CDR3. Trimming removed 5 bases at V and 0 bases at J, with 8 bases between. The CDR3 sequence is CASSPRFSGNTIYF. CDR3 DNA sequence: TGTGCCAGCAGCCCGCGTTTCTCTGGAAACACCATATATTTT.

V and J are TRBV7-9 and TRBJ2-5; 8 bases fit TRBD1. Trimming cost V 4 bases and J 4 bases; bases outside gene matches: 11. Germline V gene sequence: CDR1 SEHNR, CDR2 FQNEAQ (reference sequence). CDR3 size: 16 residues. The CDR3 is CASSYADTGGPETQYF. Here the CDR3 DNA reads TGTGCCAGCAGCTACGCTGACACAGGGGGGCCAGAGACCCAGTACTTC.

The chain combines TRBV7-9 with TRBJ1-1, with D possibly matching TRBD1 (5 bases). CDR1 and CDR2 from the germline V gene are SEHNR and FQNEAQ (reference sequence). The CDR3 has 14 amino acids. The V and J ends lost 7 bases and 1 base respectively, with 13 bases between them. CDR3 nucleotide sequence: TGTGCCAGCACCCCGACAGTTACGAACACTGAAGCTTTCTTT. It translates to CASTPTVTNTEAFF.

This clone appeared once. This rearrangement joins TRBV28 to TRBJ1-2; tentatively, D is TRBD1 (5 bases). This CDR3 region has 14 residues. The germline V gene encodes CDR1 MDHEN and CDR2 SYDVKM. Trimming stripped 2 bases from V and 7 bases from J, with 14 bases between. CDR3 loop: CASSLPGVDFGYTF. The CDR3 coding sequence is TGTGCCAGCAGTTTACCGGGGGTGGATTTTGGCTACACCTTC.

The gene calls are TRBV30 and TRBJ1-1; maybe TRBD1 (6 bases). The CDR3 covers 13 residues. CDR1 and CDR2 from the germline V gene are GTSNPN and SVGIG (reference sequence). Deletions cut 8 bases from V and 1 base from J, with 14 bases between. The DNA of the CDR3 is TGTGCCCTTATGAGGGGGTCGAACACTGAAGCTTTCTTT. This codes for CALMRGSNTEAFF.

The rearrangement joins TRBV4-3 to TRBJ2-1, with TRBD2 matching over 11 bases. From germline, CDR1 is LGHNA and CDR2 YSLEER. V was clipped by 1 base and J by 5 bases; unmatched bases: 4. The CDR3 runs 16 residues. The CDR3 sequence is CASSQGLAGNHNEQFF. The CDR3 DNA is TGCGCCAGCAGCCAAGGACTAGCGGGAAACCACAATGAGCAGTTCTTC.

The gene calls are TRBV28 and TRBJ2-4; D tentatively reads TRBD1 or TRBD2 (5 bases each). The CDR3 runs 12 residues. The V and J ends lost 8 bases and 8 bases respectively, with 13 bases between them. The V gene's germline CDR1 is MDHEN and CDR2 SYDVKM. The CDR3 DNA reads TGTGCCAGCTGGGGTGTGGGGGACATTCAGTACTTC. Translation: CASWGVGDIQYF.

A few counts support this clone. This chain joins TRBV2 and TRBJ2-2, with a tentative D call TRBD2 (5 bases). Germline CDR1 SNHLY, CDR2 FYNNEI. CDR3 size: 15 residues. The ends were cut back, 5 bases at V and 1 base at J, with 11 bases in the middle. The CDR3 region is CASSPLAGNTGELFF. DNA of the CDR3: TGTGCCAGCAGTCCCCTAGCCGGGAACACCGGGGAGCTGTTTTTT.

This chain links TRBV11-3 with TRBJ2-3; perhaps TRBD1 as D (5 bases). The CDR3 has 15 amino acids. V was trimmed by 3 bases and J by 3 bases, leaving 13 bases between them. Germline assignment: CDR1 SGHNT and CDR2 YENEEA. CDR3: CASSFWARVTDTQYF. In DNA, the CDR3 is TGTGCCAGCAGCTTTTGGGCCAGGGTGACAGATACGCAGTATTTT.

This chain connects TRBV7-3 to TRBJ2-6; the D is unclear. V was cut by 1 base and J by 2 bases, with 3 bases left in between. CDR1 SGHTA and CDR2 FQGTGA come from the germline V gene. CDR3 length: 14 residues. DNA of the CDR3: TGTGCCAGCAGCTTAAGGGCTGGGGCCAACGTCCTGACTTTC. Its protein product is CASSLRAGANVLTF.

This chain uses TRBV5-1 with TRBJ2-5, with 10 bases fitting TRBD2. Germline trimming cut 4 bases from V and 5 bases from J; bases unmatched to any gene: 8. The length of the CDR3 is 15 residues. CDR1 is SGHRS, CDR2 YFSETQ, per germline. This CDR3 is CASSVLAGIEETQYF. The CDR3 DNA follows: TGCGCCAGCAGCGTACTAGCGGGAATTGAGGAGACCCAGTACTTC.

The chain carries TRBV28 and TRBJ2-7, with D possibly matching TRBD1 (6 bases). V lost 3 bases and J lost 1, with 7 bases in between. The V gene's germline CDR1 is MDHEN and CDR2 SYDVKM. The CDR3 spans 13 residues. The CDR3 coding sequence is TGTGCCAGCAGTTTCGGACAGTCCTACGAGCAGTACTTC. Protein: CASSFGQSYEQYF.

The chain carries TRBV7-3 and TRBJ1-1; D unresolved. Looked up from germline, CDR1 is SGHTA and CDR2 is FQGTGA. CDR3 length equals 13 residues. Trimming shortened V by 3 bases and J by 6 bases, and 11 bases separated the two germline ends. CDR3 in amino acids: CASSFSVGAEAFF. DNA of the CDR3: TGTGCCAGCAGCTTCTCGGTGGGCGCTGAAGCTTTCTTT.

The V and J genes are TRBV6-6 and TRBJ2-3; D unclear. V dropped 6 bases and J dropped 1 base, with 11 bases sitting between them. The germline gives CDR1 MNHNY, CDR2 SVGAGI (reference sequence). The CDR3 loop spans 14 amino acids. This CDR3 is CASSHGPRTDTQYF. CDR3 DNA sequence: TGTGCCAGCAGCCATGGACCCCGCACAGATACGCAGTATTTT.

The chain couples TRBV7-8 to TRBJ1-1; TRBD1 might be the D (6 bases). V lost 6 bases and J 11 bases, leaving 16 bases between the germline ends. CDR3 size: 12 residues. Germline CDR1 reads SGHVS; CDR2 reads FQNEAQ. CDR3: CASRATGGTAFF. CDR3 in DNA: TGTGCCAGCAGAGCAACGGGGGGCACGGCTTTCTTT.

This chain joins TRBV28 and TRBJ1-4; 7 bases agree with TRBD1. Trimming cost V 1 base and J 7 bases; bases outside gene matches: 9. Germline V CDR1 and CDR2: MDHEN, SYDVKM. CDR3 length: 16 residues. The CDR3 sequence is CASSLSLDRDAEKLFF. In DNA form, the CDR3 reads TGTGCCAGCAGTTTATCCTTAGACAGGGACGCTGAAAAACTGTTTTTT.

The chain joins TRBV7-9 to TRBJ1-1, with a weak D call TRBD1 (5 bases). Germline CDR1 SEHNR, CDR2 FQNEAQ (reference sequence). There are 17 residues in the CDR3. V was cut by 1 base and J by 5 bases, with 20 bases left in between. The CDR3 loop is CASSLGSGEGVRTEAFF. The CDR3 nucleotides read TGTGCCAGCAGCTTAGGATCGGGGGAAGGAGTTCGGACTGAAGCTTTCTTT.

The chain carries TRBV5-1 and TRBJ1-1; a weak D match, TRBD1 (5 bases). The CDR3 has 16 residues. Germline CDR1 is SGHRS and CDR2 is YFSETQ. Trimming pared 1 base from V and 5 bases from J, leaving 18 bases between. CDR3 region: CASSLSPSGRATEAFF. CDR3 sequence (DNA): TGCGCCAGCAGCTTGTCCCCCTCGGGACGGGCGACTGAAGCTTTCTTT.

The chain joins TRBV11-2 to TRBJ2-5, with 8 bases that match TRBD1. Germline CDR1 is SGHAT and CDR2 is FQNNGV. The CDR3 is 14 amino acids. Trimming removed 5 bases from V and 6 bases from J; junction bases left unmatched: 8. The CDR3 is CASSPNRGRKTQYF. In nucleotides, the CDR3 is TGTGCCAGCAGCCCGAACAGGGGGAGGAAGACCCAGTACTTC.

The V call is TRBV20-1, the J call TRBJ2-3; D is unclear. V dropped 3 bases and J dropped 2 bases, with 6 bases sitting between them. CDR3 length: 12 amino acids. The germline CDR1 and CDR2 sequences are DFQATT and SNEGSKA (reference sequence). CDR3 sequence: CSASGSTDTQYF. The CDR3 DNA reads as TGCAGTGCTAGTGGGTCCACAGATACGCAGTATTTT.

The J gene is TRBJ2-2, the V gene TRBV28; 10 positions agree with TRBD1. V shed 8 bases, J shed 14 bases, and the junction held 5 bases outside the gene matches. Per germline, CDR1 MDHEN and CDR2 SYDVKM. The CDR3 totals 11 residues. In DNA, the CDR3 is TGTGCCAGCCAAGACAGGGGGCCCCTGTTTTTT. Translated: CASQDRGPLFF.